Below are 32 T cell receptor beta chains sequenced from a single sample in a study of T cells in Graves' hyperthyroidism and ophthalmopathy. From RNA transcripts, TCR beta CDR3 regions were amplified. Primed by the HTBI set, a first-round RT-PCR was run on the TCR CDR3. TCRdb re-called the multiplex PCR reads with MiXCR, one entry per CDR3 protein. The table lists some 600,000 distinct CDR3 sequences, 35% to 55% of them singletons. Sequences were obtained from peripheral blood or thyroid tissue (not recorded which). All receptors come from a woman aged 18-29 years with Graves' hyperthyroidism.

About this clonotype: Its ends do not fully match the called genes, so a read error is possible. This rearrangement joins TRBV5-1 to TRBJ1-5, with D possibly being TRBD1 (6 bases). This CDR3 region has 13 residues. Germline V lookup: CDR1 SGHRS, CDR2 YFSETQ. CDR3 protein: CASSSQGTQPQHF. The DNA for the CDR3 is TGTGCCAGCAGCTCCCAGGGGACTCAGCCCCAGCATTTT.

This clonotype was seen only once. The V and J genes are TRBV12-3 or TRBV12-4 and TRBJ2-7, with 9 bases matching TRBD2. The CDR3 totals 14 residues. The trim removed 2 bases at V and 6 bases at J, leaving 5 bases unmatched. CDR3 loop: CASSLPLLAGEQYF. CDR3 nucleotide sequence: TGTGCCAGCAGTTTACCCCTACTAGCGGGCGAGCAGTACTTC.

Of note for this clonotype: Its ends do not fully match the called genes, so a read error is possible. The chain couples TRBV10-3 to TRBJ1-5; TRBD1 agrees at 7 bases. The V gene's germline CDR1 is ENHRY and CDR2 SYGVKD. The CDR3 runs 15 residues. The CDR3 nucleotides are TGTGCCAGCAGTCGACAGGGTTATAGCAATCAGCCCCAGCATTTT. Its protein is CASSRQGYSNQPQHF.

A note on this clonotype: The junction and the germline gene differ at one end; a read error may be behind it. The chain recombines TRBV7-3 with TRBJ1-1; 8 positions match TRBD1. This CDR3 has 16 residues. The germline CDR1 and CDR2 sequences are SGHTA and FQGTGA. CDR3 region: CASSYPGGAGNTEAFF. CDR3 coding DNA: TGCGCCAGCAGCTACCCAGGGGGCGCGGGAAACACTGAAGCTTTCTTT.

The chain joins TRBV7-2 to TRBJ2-7; D is possibly TRBD2 (6 bases). Germline V lookup: CDR1 SGHTA, CDR2 FQGNSA. This CDR3 is 15 amino acids long. Trimming took off 5 bases at V and 5 bases at J, with 19 bases between the two ends. This CDR3 is CASSATGTSPHEQYF. The CDR3, as DNA: TGTGCCAGCAGCGCCACGGGGACTTCTCCCCACGAGCAGTACTTC.

The chain is built from TRBV20-1 and TRBJ2-7; no reliable D call. Trimming took off 0 bases at V and 0 bases at J, with 12 bases between the two ends. Germline V lookup: CDR1 DFQATT, CDR2 SNEGSKA (reference sequence). The length of the CDR3 is 15 residues. CDR3 nucleotides: TGCAGTGCTAGAGAGCGGATCCCGAGCTCCTACGAGCAGTACTTC. Encoded protein: CSARERIPSSYEQYF.

This chain uses TRBV2 with TRBJ1-5; a possible D gene is TRBD1 (5 bases). Deletions cut 6 bases from V and 0 bases from J, with 18 bases between. There are 17 residues in the CDR3. Germline V gene data show CDR1 as SNHLY and CDR2 as FYNNEI. The CDR3 region is CASSRQGVPYSNQPQHF. DNA of the CDR3: TGTGCCAGCAGCCGGCAGGGCGTCCCTTATAGCAATCAGCCCCAGCATTTT.

The chain links TRBV7-9 to TRBJ1-2; TRBD1 matches 9 bases. CDR1 is SEHNR and CDR2 is FQNEAQ in the germline V gene (reference sequence). With V trimmed by 3 bases and J by 6 bases, 11 bases remained unmatched. CDR3 length: 16 amino acids. This CDR3 is CASSLVGTGRKDGYTF. CDR3 sequence (DNA): TGTGCCAGCAGCTTGGTAGGGACAGGGCGGAAGGATGGCTACACCTTC.

The rearrangement joins TRBV10-3 to TRBJ1-1; no definite D call. The CDR3 runs 17 residues. CDR1 ENHRY and CDR2 SYGVKD come from the germline V gene. V was cut by 3 bases and J by 1 base, with 18 bases left in between. Here the CDR3 reads CAISEDYERTWNTEAFF. CDR3 DNA sequence: TGTGCCATCAGTGAAGATTATGAGCGGACTTGGAACACTGAAGCTTTCTTT.

This clonotype was picked up a small number of times. The genes are TRBV7-8 and TRBJ2-7; TRBD1 aligns across 8 bases. Germline V gives CDR1 SGHVS, CDR2 FQNEAQ. The J segment lost 6 bases and the V segment lost 3 bases, leaving 13 bases of the junction unmatched. This CDR3 is built from 16 residues. CDR3 in amino acids: CASSFSGTGLAVEQYF. In nucleotides, the CDR3 is TGTGCCAGCAGCTTCTCCGGGACAGGTCTTGCTGTCGAGCAGTACTTC.

This clonotype was picked up a small number of times. The chain is built from TRBV20-1 and TRBJ1-2; 8 bases map to TRBD1. V was pared by 5 bases and J by 6 bases, with 8 bases of the junction left unmatched. The CDR3 is 13 amino acids. Per the germline V gene, CDR1 is DFQATT and CDR2 is SNEGSKA (reference sequence). CDR3 DNA: TGCAGTGCTCACGCAGGGGGCCTCGATGGCTACACCTTC. Translation: CSAHAGGLDGYTF.

This clonotype was detected ten times or more. The rearrangement links TRBV7-8 to TRBJ2-7, with D possibly TRBD2 on 6 matching bases. With 8 bases removed from V and 3 bases from J, the gap between germline ends came to 8 bases. From germline, CDR1 is SGHVS and CDR2 FQNEAQ. The CDR3 runs to 11 residues. CDR3 bases: TGTGCCAGCTCGGGGGACTACGAGCAGTACTTC. It translates to CASSGDYEQYF. The variable domain in full, with the rest retrieved from reference TRBV7-8 and TRBJ2-7, is GAGVSQSPRYKVAKRGQDVALRCDPISGHVSLFWYQQALGQGPEFLTYFQNEAQLDKSGLPSDRFFAERPEGSVSTLKIQRTQQEDSAVYLCASSGDYEQYFGPGTRLTVT.

On this clonotype: A much more abundant neighbour one base away suggests this may be a read error. The gene calls are TRBV2 and TRBJ2-5; unclear D gene. This CDR3 contains 15 residues. In germline, CDR1 is SNHLY, CDR2 FYNNEI. Trimming removed 2 bases from V and 3 bases from J, with 13 bases in between. CDR3 sequence reads: CASSELASVEETQYF. The DNA of the CDR3 is TGTGCCAGCAGTGAACTGGCCAGCGTGGAAGAGACCCAGTACTTC.

As concerns this clonotype: One end of the junction does not line up with germline, which may come from a read error. This chain connects TRBV4-3 to TRBJ2-7, with D unresolved. Germline V lookup: CDR1 LGHNA, CDR2 YSLEER. There are 14 residues in the CDR3. The CDR3 region is CASSQALSSYEQCF. CDR3 in DNA: TGCGCCAGCAGCCAAGCTTTATCTTCCTACGAGCAGTGCTTC.

This chain connects TRBV10-3 to TRBJ2-2; 10 nucleotides agree with TRBD2. The germline gives CDR1 ENHRY, CDR2 SYGVKD. With 6 bases clipped from V and 4 bases from J, the junction kept 8 bases outside the gene matches. This CDR3 contains 16 residues. The CDR3 region has the DNA TGTGCCATCAGGGATCTAGCGGGAGAGGCCACCGGGGAGCTGTTTTTT. This gives the protein CAIRDLAGEATGELFF.

This clonotype showed up many times. V usage is TRBV7-9 and J usage is TRBJ2-7; tentative D call: TRBD1 (6 bases). V was clipped by 3 bases and J by 3 bases, with 15 bases between them. The V gene's germline CDR1 is SEHNR and CDR2 FQNEAQ (reference sequence). The CDR3 consists of 15 residues. CDR3 amino acids: CASSFLGRGVYEQYF. In DNA, the CDR3 is TGTGCCAGCAGCTTCCTCGGCAGGGGAGTCTACGAGCAGTACTTC.

This chain links TRBV9 with TRBJ2-3; D is unclear. Trimming removed 0 bases from V and 6 bases from J, with 5 bases in between. The CDR3 has 12 amino acids. Germline lookup yields CDR1 SGDLS and CDR2 YYNGEE. CDR3 in amino acids: CASSVDKDTQYF. Written as DNA, the CDR3 is TGTGCCAGCAGCGTAGATAAGGATACGCAGTATTTT.

This clonotype was observed a handful of times. The rearrangement joins TRBV29-1 to TRBJ1-1; D possibly corresponds to TRBD1 (5 bases). Germline V lookup: CDR1 SQVTM, CDR2 ANQGSEA. The CDR3 consists of 13 residues. Between the trimmed V and J ends, which lost 6 bases and 0 bases, there was a span of 11 bases. The CDR3 is CSVLGQLNTEAFF. The CDR3 DNA follows: TGCAGCGTATTAGGACAATTGAACACTGAAGCTTTCTTT.

This clonotype was counted only a few times. V usage is TRBV2 and J usage is TRBJ2-5; TRBD1 aligns across 11 bases. This CDR3 is built from 15 residues. CDR1 and CDR2 from the germline V gene are SNHLY and FYNNEI. The J segment lost 4 bases and the V segment lost 6 bases, leaving 7 bases of the junction unmatched. CDR3 DNA: TGTGCCAGCAGCGCCGGGACAGGGGGGCGAGAGACCCAGTACTTC. Translated: CASSAGTGGRETQYF.

This clonotype has at least ten counts. The chain couples TRBV29-1 to TRBJ1-3, with D maybe TRBD1 (5 bases). The length of the CDR3 is 13 residues. V dropped 4 bases and J dropped 9 bases, with 16 bases sitting between them. CDR1 is SQVTM and CDR2 is ANQGSEA in the germline V gene. CDR3 protein: CSVGGRVPGTIYF. The CDR3 DNA reads as TGCAGCGTTGGGGGCAGGGTCCCAGGCACCATATATTTT.

This chain connects TRBV7-9 to TRBJ2-7; D might be TRBD2 (5 bases). Germline CDR1 is SEHNR and CDR2 is FQNEAQ (reference sequence). The CDR3 length is 11 residues. Trimming removed 4 bases at V and 5 bases at J, with 6 bases between. This CDR3 reads CASSSADEQYF. The DNA for the CDR3 is TGTGCCAGCAGCTCAGCGGACGAGCAGTACTTC. The full variable domain, in which reference TRBV7-9 and TRBJ2-7 provide the parts outside the CDR3, is DTGVSQNPRHKITKRGQNVTFRCDPISEHNRLYWYRQTLGQGPEFLTYFQNEAQLEKSRLLSDRFSAERPKGSFSTLEIQRTEQGDSAMYLCASSSADEQYFGPGTRLTVT.

This clonotype appeared a few times. The chain joins TRBV4-1 to TRBJ2-5; TRBD2 aligns across 12 bases. V lost 4 bases and J lost 5; bases outside the gene matches: 5. Germline-derived CDR1 and CDR2 are MGHRA and YSYEKL. The CDR3 sequence is 15 residues long. Written as DNA, the CDR3 is TGCGCCAGCAGCCTTACCGGGACTAGCGGGGAGACCCAGTACTTC. Its translation: CASSLTGTSGETQYF.

DNA of the CDR3: TGTGCCAGCAGTTTTGGCACTAGCGGCTACGAGCAGTACTTC. This codes for CASSFGTSGYEQYF. The chain couples TRBV12-3 or TRBV12-4 to TRBJ2-7, with 8 positions matching TRBD2. The CDR3 is 14 residues long. V was clipped by 3 bases and J by 3 bases; unmatched bases: 4.

This clonotype appeared a few times. V and J are TRBV2 and TRBJ1-5; no clear D gene. This CDR3 is built from 14 residues. The germline gives CDR1 SNHLY, CDR2 FYNNEI. Trimming took 5 bases from V and 0 from J, leaving 8 bases between them. CDR3 loop: CASSKSVSNQPQHF. The DNA of the CDR3 is TGTGCCAGCAGTAAAAGTGTTAGCAATCAGCCCCAGCATTTT.

The chain couples TRBV11-3 to TRBJ2-5; D is tentatively TRBD1 or TRBD2 (5 bases each). With 5 bases removed from V and 2 bases from J, the gap between germline ends came to 18 bases. Germline assignment: CDR1 SGHNT and CDR2 YENEEA. This CDR3 spans 16 amino acids. The CDR3 spells CASSPYGEGEQETQYF. CDR3 sequence (DNA): TGTGCCAGCAGCCCATACGGAGAAGGGGAGCAAGAGACCCAGTACTTC.

The V and J genes are TRBV9 and TRBJ1-2; D not resolved. The CDR3 loop spans 14 amino acids. Germline loops: CDR1 SGDLS, CDR2 YYNGEE. Trimming left V 5 bases short and J 0 bases short, with 11 bases between. In DNA, the CDR3 is TGTGCCAGCAGACCCGCCGGGGCTAACTATGGCTACACCTTC. This sequence encodes CASRPAGANYGYTF.

This clonotype has just a few counts. The chain couples TRBV29-1 to TRBJ2-2, with D maybe TRBD2 (6 bases). The CDR3 has 15 amino acids. Looked up from germline, CDR1 is SQVTM and CDR2 is ANQGSEA. The V and J ends lost 6 bases and 0 bases respectively, with 14 bases between them. Here the CDR3 reads CSVERAGPNTGELFF. Here the CDR3 DNA reads TGCAGCGTGGAAAGAGCGGGCCCGAACACCGGGGAGCTGTTTTTT.

This clonotype has just one count. The chain joins TRBV7-4 to TRBJ1-6; possible D gene TRBD1, 5 bases. CDR3 length: 16 amino acids. Germline loops: CDR1 SGHVT, CDR2 SQSDAQ. With 6 bases removed from V and 14 bases from J, the gap between germline ends came to 26 bases. The CDR3 DNA follows: TGTGCCAGCAGGCTCCGGAGACAAGGGGCCCTTCAGGCCCTCCACTTT. The encoded protein is CASRLRRQGALQALHF.

The chain joins TRBV5-6 to TRBJ1-2; D gene unclear. Germline V gene data show CDR1 as SGHDT and CDR2 as YYEEEE. V shed 4 bases and J shed 7 bases, with 17 bases lying between them. The CDR3 consists of 14 residues. The CDR3: CASSQDPTTSGYTF. CDR3 nucleotide sequence: TGTGCCAGCAGCCAAGACCCGACAACAAGTGGCTACACCTTC.

For this clonotype: A single base separates this from a much larger clone, so it may be a read error. The V call is TRBV7-2, the J call TRBJ1-6, with TRBD1 matching over 9 bases. V trimming: 5 bases; J trimming: 9 bases; junction bases outside the gene matches: 11. Per germline, CDR1 SGHTA and CDR2 FQGNSA. The CDR3 loop spans 16 amino acids. CDR3 loop: CASSAVGDRVTSPLHF. The CDR3, as DNA: TGTGCCAGCAGCGCAGTCGGGGACAGGGTTACTTCACCCCTCCACTTT.

The count of this clonotype is one. J is TRBJ1-4 and V is TRBV24-1; 8 bases line up with TRBD1. This CDR3 region has 14 residues. Germline V gene lookup returns CDR1 KGHDR and CDR2 SFDVKD. The V gene end was trimmed by 3 bases and the J gene end by 5 bases; junction bases not matched to a gene: 1. In nucleotides, the CDR3 is TGTGCCACCAGTGATCGGACAGGGAATGAAAAACTGTTTTTT. Translation gives CATSDRTGNEKLFF.

This clonotype was detected a few times. CDR3 bases: TGTGCCAGCTGGGGCCAGGGTGAAGACACTGAAGCTTTCTTT. The encoded protein is CASWGQGEDTEAFF. The chain joins TRBV2 to TRBJ1-1; tentative D call: TRBD1 (5 bases). The CDR3 totals 14 residues. The V gene's germline CDR1 is SNHLY and CDR2 FYNNEI. The V end lost 8 bases, the J end lost 3 bases, and 16 bases lay between the germline ends.